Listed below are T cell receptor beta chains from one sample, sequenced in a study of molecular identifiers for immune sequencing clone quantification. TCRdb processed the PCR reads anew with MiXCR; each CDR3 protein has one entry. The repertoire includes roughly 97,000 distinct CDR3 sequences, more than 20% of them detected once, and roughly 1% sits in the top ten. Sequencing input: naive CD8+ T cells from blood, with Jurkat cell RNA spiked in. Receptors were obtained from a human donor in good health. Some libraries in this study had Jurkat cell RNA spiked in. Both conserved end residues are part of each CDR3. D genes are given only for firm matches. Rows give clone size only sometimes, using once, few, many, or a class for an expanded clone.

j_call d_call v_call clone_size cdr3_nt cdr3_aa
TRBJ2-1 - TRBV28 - TGTGCCAGCACCGCCCTTGGGGGTCTATCCTACAATGAGCTGTTCTTC CASTALGGLSYNELFF
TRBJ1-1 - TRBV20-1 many TGCAGTGCTAAAGGGCAAATGAACACTGAAGCTTTCTTT CSAKGQMNTEAFF
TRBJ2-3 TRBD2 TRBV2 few TGTGCCAGCAGTGAATTTCTTGGTTGGGGACTTGGGGCCCTAGCGGGGGCAAGCACAGATACGCAGTATTTT CASSEFLGWGLGALAGASTDTQYF
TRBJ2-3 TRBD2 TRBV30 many TGTGCCTGGAGTTCCTTACGACTAGCGGAAGGCACAGATACGCAGTATTTT CAWSSLRLAEGTDTQYF
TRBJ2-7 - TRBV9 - TGTGCCAGCAGCGTAGGCGCCGAGCAGTACTTC CASSVGAEQYF
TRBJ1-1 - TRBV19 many TGTGCCAGTAGTACGCGGACACCTGAAGCTTTCTTT CASSTRTPEAFF
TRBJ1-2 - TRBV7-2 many TGTGCCAGCAGCTTATTTATGGGGAAGGATGGCTACACCTTC CASSLFMGKDGYTF
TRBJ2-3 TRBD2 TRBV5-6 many TGTGCCAGCAGCAGCGCGGGGCACACACTAGCGGGGCCCATCACAGATACGCAGTATTTT CASSSAGHTLAGPITDTQYF
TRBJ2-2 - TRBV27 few TGTGCCAGCAGTCCGGGACAAAACACCGGGGAGCTGTTTTTT CASSPGQNTGELFF
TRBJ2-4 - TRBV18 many TGTGCCAGCACCCCTGATGCGGGACTAGCCAAAAACATTCAGTACTTC CASTPDAGLAKNIQYF
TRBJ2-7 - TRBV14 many TGTGCCAGCAGCCAAGTCATAGGATCCGAGCAGTACTTC CASSQVIGSEQYF
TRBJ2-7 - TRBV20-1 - TGCAGTGCCGCCTTCCCAGGGGAAGACCCCTACGAGCAGTACTTC CSAAFPGEDPYEQYF
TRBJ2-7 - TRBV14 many TGTGCCAGCAGCCAAACAGGGACCTACGAGCAGTACTTC CASSQTGTYEQYF
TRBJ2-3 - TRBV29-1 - TGCAGCGTTGGAGGCCAGGGGACCATCGGAGATACGCAGTGTTTT CSVGGQGTIGDTQCF
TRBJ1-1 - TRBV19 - TGTGCCACCTCGTTGGGGGTGAGGAACACTGAAGCTTTCTTT CATSLGVRNTEAFF
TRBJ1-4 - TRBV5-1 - TGCGCCAGCAGCCTGGAGACAGGCTATAATGAAAAACTGTTTTTT CASSLETGYNEKLFF
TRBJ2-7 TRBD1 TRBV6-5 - TGTGCCAGCAGGCCGACAGGGGGCTGGTCCGAGCCGTACTTC CASRPTGGWSEPYF
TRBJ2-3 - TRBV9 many TGTGCCAGCAGCTTGGACAGCGATAGCACAGATACGCAGTATTTT CASSLDSDSTDTQYF
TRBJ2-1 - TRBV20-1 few TGCAGTGCTAGGCCTAGCCGCTACAATGAGCAGTTCTTC CSARPSRYNEQFF
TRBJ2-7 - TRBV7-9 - TGTGCCAGCAGCCCGAGAGGGCAATCCTACGAGCAGAACTTC CASSPRGQSYEQNF
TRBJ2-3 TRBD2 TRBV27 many TGTGCCAGCAGTTTCGTACTAGCGGGTTCAGATACGCAGTATTTT CASSFVLAGSDTQYF
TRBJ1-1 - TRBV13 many TGTGCCAGCAGCTCGGGCACCCCGAAACGAGATGAAGCTTTCTTT CASSSGTPKRDEAFF
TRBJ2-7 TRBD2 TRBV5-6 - TGTGCCAGCAGCTTGGGAGGACTAGCGGGAGCGGGGTACTACAAGCAGTACTTC CASSLGGLAGAGYYKQYF
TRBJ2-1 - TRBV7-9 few TGTGCCACGGAAAGAAGGCAGGGGTACAATGAGCAGTTCTTC CATERRQGYNEQFF
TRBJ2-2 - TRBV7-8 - TGTGCCAGCAGCTTAGGCGGGACTGTTGCCGGGGCGCTGTTTTTT CASSLGGTVAGALFF
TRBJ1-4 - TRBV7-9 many TGTGCCAGCAGCTTACCCCGGGGGGTGAGAGATGAAAAACTGTTTTTT CASSLPRGVRDEKLFF
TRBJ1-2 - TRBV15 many TGTGCCACCAGCAGAGATTTGGGTGAATCTCCTTATGGCTACACCTTC CATSRDLGESPYGYTF
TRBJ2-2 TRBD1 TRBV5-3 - TGTGCCAGAAGCTTATCGACAGGGGGCTCTAAGGATGGCACCGGGGAGCTGTTTTTT CARSLSTGGSKDGTGELFF
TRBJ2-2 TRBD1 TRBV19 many TGTGCCAGCCGCGGACAGGGTATTCCCGGGGAGCTGTTTTTT CASRGQGIPGELFF
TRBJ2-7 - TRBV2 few TGTGCCAGCACCGCCTCCTTTGCCGGGACCAGAGGTTACGAGCAGTACTTC CASTASFAGTRGYEQYF
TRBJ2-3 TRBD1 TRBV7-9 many TGTGCCAGCAGCTCCCGACAGGGAGACACAGATACGCAGTATTTT CASSSRQGDTDTQYF
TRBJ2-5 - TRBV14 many TGTGCCAGCAGCCTACGCACTTGGGAGACCCAGTACTTC CASSLRTWETQYF
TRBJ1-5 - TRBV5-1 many TGCGCCAGCAGCTTGGGAGCAGGGGATGGTACTCAGCCCCAGCATTTT CASSLGAGDGTQPQHF
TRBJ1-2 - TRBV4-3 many TGCGCCAGCAGCCAAGATGGACCCTATGGCTACACCTTC CASSQDGPYGYTF
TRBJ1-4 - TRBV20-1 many TGCAGTGCCCCAGGGTTCGGGGAACTGTTTTTT CSAPGFGELFF
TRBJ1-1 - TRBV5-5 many TGTGCCAGCAGAATAGGGCCCGGCACTGAAGCTTTCTTT CASRIGPGTEAFF
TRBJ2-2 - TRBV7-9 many TGTGCCAGCAGCCTCCCCACCCGCGGGTCCTACACCGGGGAGCTGTTTTTT CASSLPTRGSYTGELFF
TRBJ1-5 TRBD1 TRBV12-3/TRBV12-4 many TGTGCCAGCAGTCGGGACGGGACAGGGCAGCCCCAGCATTTT CASSRDGTGQPQHF
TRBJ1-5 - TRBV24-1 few TGTGCCACCAGTGCGGGGGGGGGCAATCAGCCCCAGCATTTT CATSAGGGNQPQHF
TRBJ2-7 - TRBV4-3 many TGCGCCAGCAGCCACGACGGACCCGGCGGCTACGAGCAGTACTTC CASSHDGPGGYEQYF
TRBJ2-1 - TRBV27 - TGTGCCAGCAGCCGGACAGACAATGAGCAGTTCTTC CASSRTDNEQFF
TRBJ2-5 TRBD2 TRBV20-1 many TGCAGTGCCCTAAGTGGGACTAGCGGGGGAGAGACCCAGTACTTC CSALSGTSGGETQYF
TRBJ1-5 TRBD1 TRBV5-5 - TGTGCCAGCAGCCAGGTAGTCGGGACAGTGTTAAATCAGCCCCAGCATTTT CASSQVVGTVLNQPQHF
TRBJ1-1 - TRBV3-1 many TGTGCCAGCAGCCAAGGGACAGTCGGAGCTTTCTTT CASSQGTVGAFF
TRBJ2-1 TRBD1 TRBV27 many TGTGCCAGCAGTTTCAGTGGGACAGGGGTGCCCTATGAGCAGTTCTTC CASSFSGTGVPYEQFF
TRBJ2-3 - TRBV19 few TGTGCCAGTACTAAGTGGGACACAGATACGCAGTATTTT CASTKWDTDTQYF
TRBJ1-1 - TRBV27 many TGTGCCAGCAGTTTATCTTTGACAGGGAACACTGAAGCTTTCTTT CASSLSLTGNTEAFF
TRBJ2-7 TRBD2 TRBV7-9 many TGTGCCAGCAGCAAAAGCGGGGGGATCCACGAGCAGTACTTC CASSKSGGIHEQYF
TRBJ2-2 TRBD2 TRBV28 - TGTGCCAGCACCCACACCGGGACTACCACGGGGGAGCTGCTTTTT CASTHTGTTTGELLF
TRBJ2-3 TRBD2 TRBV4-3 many TGCGCCAGCAGCCAAGAGAACGCGGGACTAGCCACAGATACGCAGTATTTT CASSQENAGLATDTQYF
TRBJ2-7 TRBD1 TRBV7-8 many TGTGCCAGCAGCCCCTCCCTCACAGGGGACGAGCAGTACTTC CASSPSLTGDEQYF
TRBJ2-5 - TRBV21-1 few TGTGCCAGCAGCAAAGGACCGAACGAGACCCAGTACTTC CASSKGPNETQYF
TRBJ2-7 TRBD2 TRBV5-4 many TGTGCCAGCAGCGGCGGACTAGCGGCCGACTACGAGCAGTACTTC CASSGGLAADYEQYF
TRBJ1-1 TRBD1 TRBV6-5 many TGTGCCAGCAGTTACGGGGCCAGGGGGCCGTCGAACACTGAAGCTTTCTTT CASSYGARGPSNTEAFF
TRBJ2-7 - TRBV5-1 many TGCGCCAGCAGCTTGGTTTATGGCTTCTCCTACGAGCAGTACTTC CASSLVYGFSYEQYF
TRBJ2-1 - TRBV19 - TGTGCCAGTAGTCAGGGGGGAACCTACAATGAGCAGTTCTTC CASSQGGTYNEQFF
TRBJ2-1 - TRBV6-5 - TGTGCCAGCAGTTATGGGAGCTCCTACAATGAGCAGTTCTTC CASSYGSSYNEQFF